The clone carrying this TCR beta chain was counted at least ten times. The antigen is undetermined. The CDR3 is 14 residues long. Germline values: CDR1 SGHRS, CDR2 YFSETQ. V was trimmed by 4 bases and J by 2 bases, leaving 12 bases between them. The CDR3 regions of TCR beta were amplified from RNA transcripts. TCR CDR3 underwent first-round RT-PCR with the HTBI primer set. Using its own MiXCR run on the multiplex PCR reads, TCRdb lists one record per CDR3 protein. The data hold roughly 330,000 distinct CDR3 sequences, with roughly 17% observed a single time. This sample is part of a study of T cells in Graves' hyperthyroidism and ophthalmopathy. Whole-study findings and limits: Clonotypes that were expanded in thyroid above 0.001 mostly appeared in blood too.

V is TRBV5-1 and J is TRBJ1-1; D is uncertain. The sample comprised blood. This TCR was sampled from a young man with Graves' hyperthyroidism. CDR3 in amino acids: CASSLRTSNTEAFF. The CDR3 DNA reads TGCGCCAGCAGCCTCCGGACGAGCAACACTGAAGCTTTCTTT.